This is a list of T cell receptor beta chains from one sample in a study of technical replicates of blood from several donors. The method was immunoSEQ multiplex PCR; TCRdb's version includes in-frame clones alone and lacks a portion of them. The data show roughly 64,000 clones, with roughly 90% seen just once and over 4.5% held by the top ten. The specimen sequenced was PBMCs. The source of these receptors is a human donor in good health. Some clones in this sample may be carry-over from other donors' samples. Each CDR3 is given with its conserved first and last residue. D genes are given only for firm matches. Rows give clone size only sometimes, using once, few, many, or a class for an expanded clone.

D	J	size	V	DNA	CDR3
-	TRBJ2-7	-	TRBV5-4	TGTGCCAGCAGCTTGGACGCGACAAACTACGAGCAGTACTTC	CASSLDATNYEQYF
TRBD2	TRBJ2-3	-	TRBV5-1	TGCGCCAGCAGCTTGGTCCAGCGGGAGGCCGATACGCAGTATTTT	CASSLVQREADTQYF
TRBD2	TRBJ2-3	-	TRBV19	TGTGCCAGTAGTCCGGGAGGGCCGGGCACAGATACGCAGTATTTT	CASSPGGPGTDTQYF
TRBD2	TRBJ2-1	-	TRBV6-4	TGTGCCAGCAGTAATAGCGGGGGAGACTACAATGAGCAGTTCTTC	CASSNSGGDYNEQFF
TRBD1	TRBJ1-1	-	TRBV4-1	TGCGCCAGCAGCCAAGACTCCCGGGACAGGGAAGCTTTCTTT	CASSQDSRDREAFF
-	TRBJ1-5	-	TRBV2	TGTGCCAGCAGTTTTTCGGACAGCGGGGGGAATCAGCCCCAGCATTTT	CASSFSDSGGNQPQHF
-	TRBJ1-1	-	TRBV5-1	TGCGCCAGCAGCTTGGCCAGGGTGGGGAACACTGAAGCTTTCTTT	CASSLARVGNTEAFF
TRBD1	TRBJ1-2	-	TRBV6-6	TGTGCCAGCACCCACCGGGACAGTCTTAACTATGGCTACACCTTC	CASTHRDSLNYGYTF
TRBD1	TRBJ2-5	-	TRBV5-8	TGTGCCAGCAGCGCCTCCGGGACAGGGGTAGAGACCCAGTACTTC	CASSASGTGVETQYF
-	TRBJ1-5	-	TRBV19	TGTGCCAGTCTAATTTCCGCGGTGGGCAATCAGCCCCAGCATTTT	CASLISAVGNQPQHF
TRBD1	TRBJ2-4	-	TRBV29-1	TGCAGCGTGGGGACAGGGGATGCCAAAAACATTCAGTACTTC	CSVGTGDAKNIQYF
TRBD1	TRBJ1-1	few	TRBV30	TGTGCCTGGAGTCACAGGGGGCGGGACACTGAAGCTTTCTTT	CAWSHRGRDTEAFF
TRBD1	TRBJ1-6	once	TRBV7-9	TGTGCCAGCAGCCTTGGGACAGAAGAGGGTCCCCTCCACTTT	CASSLGTEEGPLHF
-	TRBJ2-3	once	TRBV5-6	TGTGCCAGCAGCTTGGTAGGGGCTACGCAGTATTTT	CASSLVGATQYF
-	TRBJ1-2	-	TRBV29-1	TGCAGCGTCCCAGACAGCCTTTCGCTCTGTGGCTACACCTTC	CSVPDSLSLCGYTF
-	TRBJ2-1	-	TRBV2	TGTGCCAGCACCTTCTCCGGGATCTCCAATGAGCAGTTCTTC	CASTFSGISNEQFF
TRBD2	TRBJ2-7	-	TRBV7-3	TGTGCCAGCAGCTTAAATGGAGCGGGAGGCTACGAGCAGTACTTC	CASSLNGAGGYEQYF